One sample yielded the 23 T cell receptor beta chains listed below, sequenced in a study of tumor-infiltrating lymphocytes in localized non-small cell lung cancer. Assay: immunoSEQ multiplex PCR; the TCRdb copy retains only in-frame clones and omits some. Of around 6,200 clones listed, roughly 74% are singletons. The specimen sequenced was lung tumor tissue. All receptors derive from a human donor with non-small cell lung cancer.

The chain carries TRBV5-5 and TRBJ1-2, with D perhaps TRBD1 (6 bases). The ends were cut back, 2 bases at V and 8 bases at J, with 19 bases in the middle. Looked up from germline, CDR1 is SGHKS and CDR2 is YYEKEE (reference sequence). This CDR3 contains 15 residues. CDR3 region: CASSLYRSGAGGYTF. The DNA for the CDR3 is TGTGCCAGCAGCTTATACCGCTCAGGGGCGGGGGGCTACACCTTC. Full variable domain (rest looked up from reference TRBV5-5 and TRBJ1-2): DAGVTQSPTHLIKTRGQQVTLRCSPISGHKSVSWYQQVLGQGPQFIFQYYEKEERGRGNFPDRFSARQFPNYSSELNVNALLLGDSALYLCASSLYRSGAGGYTFGSGTRLTVV.

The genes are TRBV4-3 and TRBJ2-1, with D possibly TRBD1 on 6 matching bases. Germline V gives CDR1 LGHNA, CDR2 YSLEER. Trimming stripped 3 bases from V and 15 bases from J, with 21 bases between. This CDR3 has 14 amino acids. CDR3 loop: CASSHQGQPRESFF. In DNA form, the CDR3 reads TGCGCCAGCAGCCACCAGGGACAACCTCGAGAGTCGTTCTTC.

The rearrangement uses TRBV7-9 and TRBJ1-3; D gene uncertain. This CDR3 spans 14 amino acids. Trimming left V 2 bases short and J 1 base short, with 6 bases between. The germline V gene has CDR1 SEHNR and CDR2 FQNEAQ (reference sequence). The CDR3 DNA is TGTGCCAGCAGCTTACTTGGGTCTGGAAACACCATATATTTT. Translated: CASSLLGSGNTIYF.

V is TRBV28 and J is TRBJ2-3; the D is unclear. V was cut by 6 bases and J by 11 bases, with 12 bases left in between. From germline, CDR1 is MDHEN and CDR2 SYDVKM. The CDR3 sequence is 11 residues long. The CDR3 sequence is CASSPGRWQYF. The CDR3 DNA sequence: TGTGCCAGCAGCCCCGGTCGTTGGCAGTATTTT.

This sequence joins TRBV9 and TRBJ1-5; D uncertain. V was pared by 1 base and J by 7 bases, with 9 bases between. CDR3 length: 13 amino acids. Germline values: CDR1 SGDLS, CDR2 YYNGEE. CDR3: CASSVRENQPQHF. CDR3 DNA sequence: TGTGCCAGCAGCGTAAGGGAAAACCAGCCCCAGCATTTT.

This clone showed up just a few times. CDR3 coding DNA: TGCAGCGTTGAGGGTCTCCATGAAGCTTTCTTT. This translates into CSVEGLHEAFF. This chain uses TRBV29-1 with TRBJ1-1; D is ambiguous. Germline CDR1 and CDR2: SQVTM and ANQGSEA. V shed 3 bases and J shed 7 bases, with 9 bases lying between them. This CDR3 is built from 11 residues.

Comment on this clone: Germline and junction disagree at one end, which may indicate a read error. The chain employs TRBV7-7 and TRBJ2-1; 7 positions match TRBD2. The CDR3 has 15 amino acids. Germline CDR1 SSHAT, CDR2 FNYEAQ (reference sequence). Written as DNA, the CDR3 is TGTGCTAGCAGCTTAGTAGCGGGTATCTACAATGAGCAGTTCTTC. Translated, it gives CASSLVAGIYNEQFF.

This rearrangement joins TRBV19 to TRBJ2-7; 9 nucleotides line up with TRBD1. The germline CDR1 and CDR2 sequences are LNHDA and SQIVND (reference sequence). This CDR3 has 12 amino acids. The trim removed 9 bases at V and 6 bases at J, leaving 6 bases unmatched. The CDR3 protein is CASRDRVAEQYF. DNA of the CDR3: TGTGCCAGCCGGGACAGGGTCGCCGAGCAGTACTTC.

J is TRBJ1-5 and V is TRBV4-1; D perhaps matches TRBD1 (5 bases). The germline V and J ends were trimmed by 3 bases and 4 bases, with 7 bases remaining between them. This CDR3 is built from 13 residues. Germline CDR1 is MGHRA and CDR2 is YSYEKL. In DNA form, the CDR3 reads TGCGCCAGCAGCCAGCGACAGAATCAGCCCCAGCATTTT. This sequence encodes CASSQRQNQPQHF.

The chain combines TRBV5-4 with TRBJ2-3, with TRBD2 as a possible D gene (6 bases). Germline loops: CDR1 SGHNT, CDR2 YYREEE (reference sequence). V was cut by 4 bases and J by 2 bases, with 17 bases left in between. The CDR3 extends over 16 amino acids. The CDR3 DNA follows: TGTGCCAGCAGCCCCCGACGGGACTTAACCACAGATACGCAGTATTTT. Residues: CASSPRRDLTTDTQYF.

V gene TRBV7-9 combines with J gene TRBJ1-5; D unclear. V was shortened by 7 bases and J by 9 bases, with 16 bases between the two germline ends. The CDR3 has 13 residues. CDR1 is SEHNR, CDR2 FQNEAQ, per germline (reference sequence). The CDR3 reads CASTPAADGPQHF. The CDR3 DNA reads TGTGCCAGCACCCCGGCGGCGGATGGGCCCCAGCATTTT.

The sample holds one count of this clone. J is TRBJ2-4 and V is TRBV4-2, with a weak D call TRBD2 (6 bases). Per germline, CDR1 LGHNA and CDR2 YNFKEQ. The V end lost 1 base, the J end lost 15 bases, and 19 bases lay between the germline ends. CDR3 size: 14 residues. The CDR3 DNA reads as TGTGCCAGCAGCCAAGCGGGAGTTGAGGGTGCCTCGTACTTC. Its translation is CASSQAGVEGASYF.

The CDR3 bases are TGCGCCAGTGTGGGACAGGGTTTCGGCTACACCTTC. Its translation is CASVGQGFGYTF. The chain recombines TRBV10-2 with TRBJ1-2; 9 nucleotides align to TRBD1. With V trimmed by 9 bases and J by 8 bases, 7 bases remained unmatched. The CDR3 extends over 12 amino acids. CDR1 and CDR2 from the germline V gene are WSHSY and SAAADI.

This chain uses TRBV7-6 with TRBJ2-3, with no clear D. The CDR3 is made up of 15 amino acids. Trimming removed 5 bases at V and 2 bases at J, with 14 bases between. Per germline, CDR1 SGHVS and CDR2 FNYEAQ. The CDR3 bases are TGTGCCAGCAGCCAGCAAGCCATTACCACAGATACGCAGTATTTT. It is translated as CASSQQAITTDTQYF.

The chain's CDR3 is CASSEEAAYNEQFF. CDR3 sequence (DNA): TGTGCCAGCAGCGAGGAGGCCGCCTACAATGAGCAGTTCTTC. J is TRBJ2-1 and V is TRBV9; tentative D call: TRBD2 (5 bases). V lost 3 bases and J 2 bases, leaving 9 bases between the germline ends. The germline V gene encodes CDR1 SGDLS and CDR2 YYNGEE. The CDR3 sequence is 14 residues long.

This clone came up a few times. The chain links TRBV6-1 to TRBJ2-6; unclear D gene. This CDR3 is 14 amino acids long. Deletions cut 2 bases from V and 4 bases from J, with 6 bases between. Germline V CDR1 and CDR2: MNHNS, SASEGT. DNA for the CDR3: TGTGCCAGCAGTGAATTAATCGGGGCCAACGTCCTGACTTTC. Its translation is CASSELIGANVLTF.

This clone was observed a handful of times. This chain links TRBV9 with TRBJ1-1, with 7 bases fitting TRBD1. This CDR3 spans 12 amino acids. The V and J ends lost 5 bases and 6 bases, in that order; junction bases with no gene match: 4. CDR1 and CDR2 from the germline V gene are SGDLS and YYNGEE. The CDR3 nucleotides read TGTGCCAGCAGGGGGGACAGCCCTGAAGCTTTCTTT. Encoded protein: CASRGDSPEAFF.

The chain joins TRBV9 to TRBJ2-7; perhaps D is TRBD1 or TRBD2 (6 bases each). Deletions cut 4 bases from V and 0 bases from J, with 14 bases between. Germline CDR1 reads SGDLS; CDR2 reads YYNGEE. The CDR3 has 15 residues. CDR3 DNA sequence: TGTGCCAGCAGCCACTCTAGGGGGGCCTCCTACGAGCAGTACGTC. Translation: CASSHSRGASYEQYV.

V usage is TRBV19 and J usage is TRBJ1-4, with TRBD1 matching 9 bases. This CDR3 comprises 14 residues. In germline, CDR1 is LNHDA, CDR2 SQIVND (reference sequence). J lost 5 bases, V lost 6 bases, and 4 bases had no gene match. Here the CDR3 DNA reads TGTGCCAGTAGCCACAGGGGGCCCAATGAAAAACTGTTTTTT. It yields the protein CASSHRGPNEKLFF.

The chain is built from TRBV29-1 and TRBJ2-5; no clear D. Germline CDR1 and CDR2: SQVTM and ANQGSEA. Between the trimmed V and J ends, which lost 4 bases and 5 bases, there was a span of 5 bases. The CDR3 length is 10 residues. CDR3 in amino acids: CSVAVETQYF. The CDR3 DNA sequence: TGCAGCGTTGCTGTGGAGACCCAGTACTTC.

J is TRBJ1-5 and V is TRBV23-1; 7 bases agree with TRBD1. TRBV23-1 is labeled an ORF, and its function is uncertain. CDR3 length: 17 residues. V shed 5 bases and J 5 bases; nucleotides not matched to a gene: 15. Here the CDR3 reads CASSFGSVGGSDQPQHF. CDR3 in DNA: TGCGCCAGCAGTTTCGGTTCAGTAGGGGGCTCCGATCAGCCCCAGCATTTT.

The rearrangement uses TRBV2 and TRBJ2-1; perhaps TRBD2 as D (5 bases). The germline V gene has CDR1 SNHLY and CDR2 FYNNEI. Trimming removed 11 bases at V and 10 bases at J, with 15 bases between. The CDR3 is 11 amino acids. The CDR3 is CAGSGVGEQFF. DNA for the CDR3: TGTGCCGGGTCCGGGGTCGGAGAGCAGTTCTTC. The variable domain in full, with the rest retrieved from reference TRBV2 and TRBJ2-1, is EPEVTQTPSHQVTQMGQEVILRCVPISNHLYFYWYRQILGQKVEFLVSFYNNEISEKSEIFDDQFSVERPDGSNFTLKIRSTKLEDSAMYFCAGSGVGEQFFGPGTRLTVL.

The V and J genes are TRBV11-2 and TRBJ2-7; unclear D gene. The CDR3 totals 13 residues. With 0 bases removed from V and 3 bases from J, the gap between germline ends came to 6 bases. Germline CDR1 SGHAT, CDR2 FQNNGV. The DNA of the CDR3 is TGTGCCAGCAGCTTAGAGTTCAGCTACGAGCAGTACTTC. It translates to CASSLEFSYEQYF.